The next 24 T cell receptor beta chains were all read from a single sample in a study of T cells in Graves' hyperthyroidism and ophthalmopathy. Amplification yielded TCR beta CDR3 regions, with RNA transcripts as the source. HTBI primers were the set used in a first-round RT-PCR of the TCR CDR3. TCRdb analysed the multiplex PCR reads with MiXCR anew, one entry per CDR3 protein. This sample carries roughly 500,000 distinct CDR3 sequences, around 42% of them seen once, and the ten largest clones take roughly 19%. The material sequenced was peripheral blood or thyroid tissue (not recorded which). The source is an adult woman with Graves' disease, either hyperthyroidism or ophthalmopathy (not recorded which).

This clonotype was recorded at least ten times. V is TRBV5-4 and J is TRBJ2-7, with 8 nucleotides matching TRBD2. After removal of 5 bases from V and 6 bases from J, the junction contained 13 bases not matched to a gene. The CDR3 sequence is 15 residues long. The germline V gene has CDR1 SGHNT and CDR2 YYREEE (reference sequence). The CDR3 here is CASSWRGTRSPEQYF. CDR3 bases: TGTGCCAGCAGTTGGAGAGGGACTAGGTCTCCCGAGCAGTACTTC.

This chain joins TRBV12-3 or TRBV12-4 and TRBJ1-1; no firm D call. This CDR3 region has 11 residues. With 3 bases removed from V and 11 bases from J, the gap between germline ends came to 10 bases. The CDR3 is CASSFKISAFF. In DNA, the CDR3 is TGTGCCAGCAGTTTTAAAATTTCGGCTTTCTTT.

The V call is TRBV7-9, the J call TRBJ1-1; tentatively, D is TRBD1 (5 bases). V was pared by 5 bases and J by 7 bases, with 23 bases between. The germline gives CDR1 SEHNR, CDR2 FQNEAQ (reference sequence). The CDR3 runs 16 residues. CDR3 residues: CASSQEERGGQGEAFF. Here the CDR3 DNA reads TGTGCCAGCAGCCAAGAGGAAAGGGGCGGTCAGGGTGAAGCTTTCTTT.

This clonotype showed up many times. V is TRBV7-2 and J is TRBJ1-4; TRBD1 matches 10 bases. The ends lost 4 bases at V and 5 bases at J; junction bases unmatched: 1. Germline V lookup: CDR1 SGHTA, CDR2 FQGNSA. CDR3 size: 14 residues. CDR3 sequence: CASSWGQGNEKLFF. For the CDR3, the DNA is TGTGCCAGCAGCTGGGGACAGGGGAATGAAAAACTGTTTTTT.

At least ten counts were recorded for this clonotype. The rearrangement uses TRBV7-8 and TRBJ1-2, with D possibly being TRBD1 (5 bases). The CDR3 extends over 14 amino acids. Trimming removed 5 bases at V and 3 bases at J, with 13 bases between. The germline V gene has CDR1 SGHVS and CDR2 FQNEAQ. CDR3 residues: CASSQTRAYYGYTF. CDR3 DNA: TGTGCCAGCAGCCAGACCAGGGCCTACTATGGCTACACCTTC.

In this sample, this clonotype turned up many times. This chain uses TRBV12-3 or TRBV12-4 with TRBJ1-5; D is undetermined. The V end was cut by 2 bases, the J end by 5 bases, with 4 bases between. CDR3 length equals 12 residues. In nucleotides, the CDR3 is TGTGCCAGCAGTTTATTGTATCAGCCCCAGCATTTT. This sequence encodes CASSLLYQPQHF.

The rearrangement joins TRBV20-1 to TRBJ1-6; D is possibly TRBD1 (5 bases). Germline CDR1 reads DFQATT; CDR2 reads SNEGSKA (reference sequence). This CDR3 has 10 residues. The DNA for the CDR3 is TGCAGCGGGACTCGGCCACCCCTCCACTTT. Translation: CSGTRPPLHF.

This chain joins TRBV10-3 and TRBJ1-4; 8 bases agree with TRBD1. Germline CDR1 reads ENHRY; CDR2 reads SYGVKD. The CDR3 is 16 residues long. Unmatched junction bases numbered 9, after V lost 4 bases and J lost 5 bases. The chain's CDR3 is CAISARTGNLNEKLFF. The DNA for the CDR3 is TGTGCCATCAGTGCCCGGACAGGGAACCTCAATGAAAAACTGTTTTTT.

The table lists this clonotype with a few counts. The chain has TRBV24-1 and TRBJ2-5; D could derive from TRBD1 or TRBD2 (6 bases each). Germline V gives CDR1 KGHDR, CDR2 SFDVKD. The CDR3 sequence is 11 residues long. Trimming removed 5 bases from V and 10 bases from J, with 10 bases in between. In DNA, the CDR3 is TGTGCCACCAGTGGAGGAGGGGGCCAGTACTTC. The encoded protein is CATSGGGGQYF.

There are many counts of this clonotype. The gene calls are TRBV10-3 and TRBJ1-1, with D possibly being TRBD1 (6 bases). The length of the CDR3 is 14 residues. Germline V lookup: CDR1 ENHRY, CDR2 SYGVKD. Deletions cut 4 bases from V and 1 base from J, with 10 bases between. CDR3 coding DNA: TGTGCCATCAGTGTGGGGGGCTCGAACACTGAAGCTTTCTTT. This sequence encodes CAISVGGSNTEAFF.

The rearrangement joins TRBV7-6 to TRBJ1-5; D possibly corresponds to TRBD1 (5 bases). The CDR3 totals 16 residues. With 3 bases removed from V and 4 bases from J, the gap between germline ends came to 16 bases. Germline-derived CDR1 and CDR2 are SGHVS and FNYEAQ. The DNA for the CDR3 is TGTGCCAGCAGCTTGCCTCCGTCGACAGCTAATCAGCCCCAGCATTTT. This gives the protein CASSLPPSTANQPQHF.

This clonotype has a count of ten or more. J is TRBJ1-1 and V is TRBV7-2; 8 bases map to TRBD1. The trim removed 5 bases at V and 5 bases at J, leaving 7 bases unmatched. The CDR3 spans 14 residues. Germline V gene data show CDR1 as SGHTA and CDR2 as FQGNSA. Written as DNA, the CDR3 is TGTGCCAGCAGCACCCAGGGGGCGCAGACTGAAGCTTTCTTT. Translation gives CASSTQGAQTEAFF. Drawing the rest from reference TRBV7-2 and TRBJ1-1, the complete variable domain is GAGVSQSPSNKVTEKGKDVELRCDPISGHTALYWYRQSLGQGLEFLIYFQGNSAPDKSGLPSDRFSAERTGGSVSTLTIQRTQQEDSAVYLCASSTQGAQTEAFFGQGTRLTVV.

V and J are TRBV2 and TRBJ2-2; D remains unclear. Trimming stripped 3 bases from V and 5 bases from J, with 13 bases between. This CDR3 has 15 residues. Germline CDR1 SNHLY, CDR2 FYNNEI. The CDR3 reads CASSDTGLTTGELFF. The CDR3 region has the DNA TGTGCCAGCAGTGACACCGGGCTTACGACCGGGGAGCTGTTTTTT.

The rearrangement uses TRBV10-3 and TRBJ1-5; TRBD1 matches at 9 bases. J was trimmed by 6 bases and V by 4 bases; bases with no gene match: 4. CDR1 and CDR2 (germline): ENHRY, SYGVKD. The CDR3 length is 14 residues. Here the CDR3 reads CAISGDRAGQPQHF. The CDR3 coding sequence is TGTGCCATCAGTGGGGACAGGGCGGGTCAGCCCCAGCATTTT.

J is TRBJ2-5 and V is TRBV7-2; D is perhaps TRBD1 or TRBD2 (5 bases each). This CDR3 has 14 residues. Trimming shortened V by 5 bases and J by 5 bases, and 15 bases separated the two germline ends. Germline V gene lookup returns CDR1 SGHTA and CDR2 FQGNSA. CDR3 in DNA: TGTGCCAGCAGCCCGGCGGGCAGGGCTGAGACCCAGTACTTC. Translated, it gives CASSPAGRAETQYF.

This clonotype was counted many times. This chain connects TRBV7-2 to TRBJ1-5; D is unclear. The CDR3 extends over 15 amino acids. Trimming stripped 1 base from V and 6 bases from J, with 13 bases between. Germline V gene sequence: CDR1 SGHTA, CDR2 FQGNSA. In DNA, the CDR3 is TGTGCCAGCAGCTTAGGCCGGACGGGGTCTCAGCCCCAGCATTTT. Protein: CASSLGRTGSQPQHF.

This clonotype was seen more than once but under ten times. The chain carries TRBV29-1 and TRBJ2-6; D gene uncertain. The CDR3 runs 13 residues. Germline values: CDR1 SQVTM, CDR2 ANQGSEA. V lost 4 bases and J 1 base, leaving 5 bases between the germline ends. The CDR3 loop is CSVAMSGANVLTF. CDR3 nucleotides: TGCAGCGTTGCGATGTCTGGGGCCAACGTCCTGACTTTC.

The chain links TRBV25-1 to TRBJ1-1; D perhaps matches TRBD1 (6 bases). Trimming removed 2 bases from V and 1 base from J, with 8 bases in between. The CDR3 is 14 amino acids. CDR1 and CDR2 (germline): MGHDK, SYGVNS. The CDR3 DNA follows: TGTGCCAGCAGTGAAAGGGGGGGGAACACTGAAGCTTTCTTT. Translation gives CASSERGGNTEAFF.

This clonotype was counted a few times. V is TRBV15 and J is TRBJ1-3, with TRBD1 matching 7 bases. This CDR3 spans 15 amino acids. J gave up 7 bases and V 5 bases, and 11 bases lay outside the gene matches. CDR1 is LNHNV and CDR2 is YYDKDF in the germline V gene (reference sequence). The CDR3: CATSWDRHGGNTIYF. The CDR3 bases are TGTGCCACCAGCTGGGACAGACACGGAGGGAACACCATATATTTT.

This chain joins TRBV15 and TRBJ2-7; 7 bases map to TRBD2. From germline, CDR1 is LNHNV and CDR2 YYDKDF (reference sequence). Trimming removed 1 base from V and 6 bases from J; junction bases left unmatched: 6. The CDR3 has 14 residues. The chain's CDR3 is CATSRGGGRGEQYF. The CDR3 region has the DNA TGTGCCACCAGCAGAGGCGGGGGTCGGGGCGAGCAGTACTTC.

This clonotype has ten or more counts. The chain uses TRBV7-3 and TRBJ1-1; 7 bases fit TRBD1. J lost 11 bases, V lost 5 bases, and 11 bases had no gene match. Germline CDR1 SGHTA, CDR2 FQGTGA. The CDR3 is 13 amino acids. Written as DNA, the CDR3 is TGTGCCAGCAGCCCCGGGACAGAGGACGGGGCTTTCTTT. The encoded protein is CASSPGTEDGAFF.

This clonotype was detected many times. This rearrangement joins TRBV5-1 to TRBJ1-2; 10 positions agree with TRBD1. The CDR3 consists of 15 residues. Germline assignment: CDR1 SGHRS and CDR2 YFSETQ. V trimming: 2 bases; J trimming: 5 bases; junction bases outside the gene matches: 6. The CDR3 sequence is CASSFRTGGGYGYTF. DNA for the CDR3: TGCGCCAGCAGCTTCCGGACAGGGGGAGGGTATGGCTACACCTTC. The variable domain in full, completed from reference TRBV5-1 and TRBJ1-2, reads KAGVTQTPRYLIKTRGQQVTLSCSPISGHRSVSWYQQTPGQGLQFLFEYFSETQRNKGNFPGRFSGRQFSNSRSEMNVSTLELGDSALYLCASSFRTGGGYGYTFGSGTRLTVV.

The table lists this clonotype with a few counts. This rearrangement joins TRBV27 to TRBJ2-7; possibly TRBD1 for D (5 bases). The CDR3 has 13 amino acids. Trimming took 3 bases from V and 6 from J, leaving 12 bases between them. Germline values: CDR1 MNHEY, CDR2 SMNVEV (reference sequence). This CDR3 is CASSFSDRVEQYF. In nucleotides, the CDR3 is TGTGCCAGCAGTTTTTCCGACAGAGTCGAGCAGTACTTC.

The CDR3 coding sequence is TGCAGCGTTGACCTTCTGTCGGGAGGTCACGGGGAGCTGTTTTTT. It translates to CSVDLLSGGHGELFF. V usage is TRBV29-1 and J usage is TRBJ2-2; TRBD2 matches at 7 bases. In germline, CDR1 is SQVTM, CDR2 ANQGSEA. V shed 3 bases, J shed 7 bases, and the junction held 11 bases outside the gene matches. The CDR3 has 15 amino acids.